This T cell receptor beta chain was captured in a study of blood T cells in healthy people across ages. Broader study findings: Since the PBMCs were unsorted, naive and antigen-experienced cells could not be conclusively compared. There were more naive CD4+ cells and higher diversity in long-lived donors than in aged donors.

Then a second PCR, running roughly 7 to 11 cycles, was carried out with a sample-barcoded 5' primer and a J-beta primer mix. Each TCR beta cDNA got a 12-nucleotide random molecular identifier. One entry per CDR3 protein results from TCRdb running MiXCR on the 5' RACE reads. The sample shows 1,500,000 or so distinct CDR3 sequences, 35% to 45% of them seen only once. CDR3 length equals 13 residues. The junction had 7 bases not matched to a gene; V was cut back by 8 bases and J by 8 bases. Germline CDR1 and CDR2: SNHLY and FYNNEI. PBMCs, at least 7 million per sample, were isolated. Worth noting for this clonotype: Its target is not known.

The receptor comes from a woman under 30 in good health. Sequenced: blood. The genes are TRBV2 and TRBJ2-1, with 9 bases lining up with TRBD2. CDR3 amino acids: CASRLAEGDEQFF. The CDR3 DNA follows: TGTGCCAGCCGACTAGCGGAAGGGGATGAGCAGTTCTTC.